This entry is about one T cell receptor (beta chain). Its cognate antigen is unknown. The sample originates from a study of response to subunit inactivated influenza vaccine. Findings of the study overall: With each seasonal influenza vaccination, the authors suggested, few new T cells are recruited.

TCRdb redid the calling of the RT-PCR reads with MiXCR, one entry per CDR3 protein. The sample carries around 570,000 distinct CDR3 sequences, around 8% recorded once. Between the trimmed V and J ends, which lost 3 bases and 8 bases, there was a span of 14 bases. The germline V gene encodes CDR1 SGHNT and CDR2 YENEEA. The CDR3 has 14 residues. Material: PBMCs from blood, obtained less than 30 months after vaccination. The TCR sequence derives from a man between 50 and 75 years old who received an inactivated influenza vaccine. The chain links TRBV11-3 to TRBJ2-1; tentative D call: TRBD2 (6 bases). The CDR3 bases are TGTGCCAGCAGCTTGGAGACGGGAGTTCATGAGCAGTTCTTC. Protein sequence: CASSLETGVHEQFF.